This TCR beta chain stems from a study of T cells after yellow fever vaccination. The overall study: SMART-Seq v4 Ultra Low Input handled preparation of low-cell-number fractions.

CDR3 length equals 14 residues. The V end lost 0 bases, the J end lost 2 bases, and 11 bases lay between the germline ends. Germline loops: CDR1 SQVTM, CDR2 ANQGSEA. General study points: Clonotypes found in both CD4 and CD8 compartments made up a small share. Compared with primary, the secondary response was weaker and peaked at day 5, not 15.

This clonotype has only a few counts. Its antigen is not known. 5'RACE template switching added a universal primer site and UMIs to TCR cDNA. TCRdb ran MiXCR on the 5' RACE reads and lists one entry per CDR3 protein. The sample contains about 550,000 distinct CDR3 sequences, about 19% of which appear only once. The receptor comes from a young man who received the YFV17D yellow fever vaccine. Here the sequenced sample was PBMCs, taken 15 days after the yellow fever booster vaccination. This chain connects TRBV29-1 to TRBJ2-7, with D hard to call. CDR3 coding DNA: TGCAGCGTTGAAGATCGTGGTCAGACCTACGAGCAGTACTTC. This codes for CSVEDRGQTYEQYF.